A selection of T cell receptor beta chains follows, all from one sample in a study of blood T cell repertoires in COVID-19. Assay: immunoSEQ multiplex PCR; the TCRdb copy retains only in-frame clones and omits some. The sample comprises roughly 75,000 clones, more than 65% of which are singletons, and around 10% rests with the top ten. The sample taken for sequencing was peripheral blood. These receptor sequences come from a man over 45 with acute or convalescent COVID-19. The CDR3 runs from the conserved cysteine through the conserved F or W. Fields, in order: clone size, D gene, V gene, J gene, CDR3 protein, CDR3 DNA. The D gene is left open where the match is weak. Some rows have no size entry. The others give once, few or many, or a class for an expanded clone.

>-|-|TRBV27|TRBJ1-4
CASSSGHDKLFF
TGTGCCAGCAGTTCCGGACACGACAAACTGTTTTTT
>-|-|TRBV6-5|TRBJ2-1
CASSPEQGWDEQFF
TGTGCCAGCAGCCCAGAACAGGGTTGGGATGAGCAGTTCTTC
>-|TRBD1|TRBV18|TRBJ2-3
CASSPRTGVSTDTQYF
TGTGCCAGCTCACCCAGGACAGGGGTCAGCACAGATACGCAGTATTTT
>once|-|TRBV2|TRBJ1-1
CASSMEGSTEAFF
TGTGCCAGCTCAATGGAGGGGAGCACTGAAGCTTTCTTT
>few|-|TRBV15|TRBJ1-6
CATSRETLTNSPLHF
TGTGCCACCAGCAGAGAAACTTTGACTAACTCACCCCTCCACTTT
>-|TRBD2|TRBV7-3|TRBJ2-1
CASSLNVGEGQYNEQFF
TGTGCCAGCAGCTTAAACGTGGGGGAGGGCCAGTACAATGAGCAGTTCTTC
>-|-|TRBV30|TRBJ1-2
CAWNLRGGYTF
TGTGCCTGGAACCTCAGGGGCGGCTACACCTTC
>-|TRBD1|TRBV5-1|TRBJ1-1
CASSYSGQGATEAFF
TGCGCCAGCAGCTATTCCGGACAGGGCGCCACTGAAGCTTTCTTT
>-|-|TRBV28|TRBJ2-7
CASRVGWPRYEQYF
TGTGCCAGCAGGGTCGGGTGGCCGCGCTACGAGCAGTACTTC
>-|TRBD2|TRBV5-4|TRBJ2-2
CASSLVTGGWGNTGELFF
TGTGCCAGCAGCTTGGTTACGGGGGGTTGGGGAAACACCGGGGAGCTGTTTTTT
>medium-sized|TRBD2|TRBV27|TRBJ2-1
CASSPVAGATYNEQFF
TGTGCCAGCAGTCCGGTAGCGGGAGCCACCTACAATGAGCAGTTCTTC
>-|-|TRBV6-5|TRBJ1-2
CASSYFRQGYGYTF
TGTGCCAGCAGTTACTTTAGGCAGGGGTATGGCTACACCTTC
>once|-|TRBV28|TRBJ1-2
CASSPQGSNYGYTF
TGTGCCAGCAGCCCACAGGGTAGTAACTATGGCTACACCTTC